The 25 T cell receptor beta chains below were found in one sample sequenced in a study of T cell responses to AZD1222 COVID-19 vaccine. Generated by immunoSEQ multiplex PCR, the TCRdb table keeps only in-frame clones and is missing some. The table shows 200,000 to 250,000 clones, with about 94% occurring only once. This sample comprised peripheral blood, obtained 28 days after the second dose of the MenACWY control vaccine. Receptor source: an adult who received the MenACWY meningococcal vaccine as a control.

CDR3 region: CASRGHLKNGELFF. CDR3 in DNA: TGTGCCAGCAGAGGCCATTTAAAGAACGGGGAGCTGTTTTTT. J is TRBJ2-2 and V is TRBV2; no firm D call. The germline V gene has CDR1 SNHLY and CDR2 FYNNEI. V lost 6 bases, J lost 7 bases, and 15 bases lay in between. The CDR3 spans 14 residues.

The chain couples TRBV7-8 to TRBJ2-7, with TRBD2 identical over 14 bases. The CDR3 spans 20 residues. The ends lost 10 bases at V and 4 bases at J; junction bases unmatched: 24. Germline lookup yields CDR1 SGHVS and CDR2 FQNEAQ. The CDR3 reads CAIPRTAGLAGVRGLYEQYF. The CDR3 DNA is TGTGCCATCCCACGGACTGCGGGACTAGCGGGAGTGAGGGGCCTTTACGAGCAGTACTTC.

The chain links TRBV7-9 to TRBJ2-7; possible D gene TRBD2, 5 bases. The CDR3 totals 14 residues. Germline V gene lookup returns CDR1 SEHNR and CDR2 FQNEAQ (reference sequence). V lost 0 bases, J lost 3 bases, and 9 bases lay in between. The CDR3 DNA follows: TGTGCCAGCAGCTTAGCGGAGGAAGGCTACGAGCAGTACTTC. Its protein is CASSLAEEGYEQYF.

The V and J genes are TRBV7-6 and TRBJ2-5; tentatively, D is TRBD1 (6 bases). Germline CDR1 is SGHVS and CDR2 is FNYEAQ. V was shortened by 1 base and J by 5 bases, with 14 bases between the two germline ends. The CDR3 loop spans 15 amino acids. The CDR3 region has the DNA TGTGCCAGCAGCTTAGGGCTCCTGGGGGCTGAGACCCAGTACTTC. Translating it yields CASSLGLLGAETQYF.

CDR3 amino acids: CASSQGQGTQPQHF. The CDR3 DNA reads TGCGCCAGCAGCCAAGGACAGGGGACACAGCCCCAGCATTTT. V usage is TRBV4-1 and J usage is TRBJ1-5; TRBD1 aligns across 8 bases. The V gene end was trimmed by 1 base and the J gene end by 7 bases; junction bases not matched to a gene: 3. The CDR3 is 14 residues long. Germline V gives CDR1 MGHRA, CDR2 YSYEKL.

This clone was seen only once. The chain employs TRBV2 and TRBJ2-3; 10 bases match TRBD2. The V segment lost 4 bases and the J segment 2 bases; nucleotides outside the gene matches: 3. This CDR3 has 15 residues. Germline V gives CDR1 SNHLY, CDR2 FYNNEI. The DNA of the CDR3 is TGTGCCAGCAGTGGGACTAGCGGCCACACAGATACGCAGTATTTT. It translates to CASSGTSGHTDTQYF.

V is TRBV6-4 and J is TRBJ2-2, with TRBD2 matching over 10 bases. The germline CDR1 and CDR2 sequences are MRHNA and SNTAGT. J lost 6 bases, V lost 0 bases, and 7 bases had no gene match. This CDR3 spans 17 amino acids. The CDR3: CASSDSSSGGISGELFF. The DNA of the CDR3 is TGTGCCAGCAGTGACTCGAGTAGCGGGGGGATCTCCGGGGAGCTGTTTTTT.

The CDR3 DNA reads as TGTGCCAGCAGTGACAGGGCGAACACTGAAGCTTTCTTT. Residues: CASSDRANTEAFF. The chain has TRBV6-2 or TRBV6-3 and TRBJ1-1, with TRBD1 matching over 7 bases. This CDR3 contains 13 residues. Losses at the gene ends were 5 bases for V and 1 base for J; bases not matched to a gene: 1. The germline CDR1 and CDR2 sequences are MNHEY and SVGEGT.

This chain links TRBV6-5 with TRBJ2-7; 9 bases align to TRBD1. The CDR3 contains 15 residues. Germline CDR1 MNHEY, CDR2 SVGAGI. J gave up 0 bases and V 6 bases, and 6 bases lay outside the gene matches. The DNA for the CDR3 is TGTGCCAGCAGAGGTCCGGGACAGGGCTCCTACGAGCAGTACTTC. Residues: CASRGPGQGSYEQYF.

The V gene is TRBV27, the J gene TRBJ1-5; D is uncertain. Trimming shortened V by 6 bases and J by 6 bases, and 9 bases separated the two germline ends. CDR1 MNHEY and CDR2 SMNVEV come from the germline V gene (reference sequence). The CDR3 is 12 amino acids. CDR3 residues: CASSSGVQPQHF. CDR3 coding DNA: TGTGCCAGCAGCTCGGGAGTTCAGCCCCAGCATTTT.

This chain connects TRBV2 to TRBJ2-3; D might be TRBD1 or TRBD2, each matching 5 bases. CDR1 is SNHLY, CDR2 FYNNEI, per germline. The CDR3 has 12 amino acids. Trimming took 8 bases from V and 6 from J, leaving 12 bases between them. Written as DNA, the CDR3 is TGTGCCAGCTGGTGGGGCGGGGATACGCAGTATTTT. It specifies CASWWGGDTQYF.

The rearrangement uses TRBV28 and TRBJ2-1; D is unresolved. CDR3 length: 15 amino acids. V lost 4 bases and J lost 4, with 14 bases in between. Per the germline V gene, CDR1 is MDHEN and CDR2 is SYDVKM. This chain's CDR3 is CASSWNSNEYNEQFF. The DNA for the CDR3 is TGTGCCAGCAGTTGGAATTCAAACGAATACAATGAGCAGTTCTTC.

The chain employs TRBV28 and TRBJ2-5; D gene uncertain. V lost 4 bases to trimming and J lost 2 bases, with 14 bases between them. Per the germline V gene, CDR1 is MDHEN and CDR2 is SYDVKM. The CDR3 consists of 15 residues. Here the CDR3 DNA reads TGTGCCAGCAGTTCAGCCCCGGCTAATCAAGAGACCCAGTACTTC. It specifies CASSSAPANQETQYF.

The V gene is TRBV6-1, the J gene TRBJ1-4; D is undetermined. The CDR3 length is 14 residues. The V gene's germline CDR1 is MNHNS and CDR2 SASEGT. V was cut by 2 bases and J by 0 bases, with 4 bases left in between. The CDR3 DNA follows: TGTGCCAGCAGTGAATCCCCAACTAATGAAAAACTGTTTTTT. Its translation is CASSESPTNEKLFF.

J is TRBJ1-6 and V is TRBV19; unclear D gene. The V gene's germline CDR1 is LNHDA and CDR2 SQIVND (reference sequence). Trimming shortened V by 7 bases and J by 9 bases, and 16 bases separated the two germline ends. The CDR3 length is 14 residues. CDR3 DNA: TGTGCCAGTAAGAGGGCCGCCGGACTTTCACCCCTCCACTTT. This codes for CASKRAAGLSPLHF.

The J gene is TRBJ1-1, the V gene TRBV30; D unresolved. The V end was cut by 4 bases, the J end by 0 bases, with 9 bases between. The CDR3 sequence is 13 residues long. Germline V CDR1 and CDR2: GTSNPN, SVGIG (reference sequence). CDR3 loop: CAWTLGLNTEAFF. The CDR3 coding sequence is TGTGCCTGGACTTTGGGGTTGAACACTGAAGCTTTCTTT.

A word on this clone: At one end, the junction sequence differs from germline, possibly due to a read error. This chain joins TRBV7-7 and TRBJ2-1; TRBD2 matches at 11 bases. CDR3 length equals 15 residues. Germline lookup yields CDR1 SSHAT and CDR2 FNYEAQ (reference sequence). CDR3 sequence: CASSQGLAAYNEQFF. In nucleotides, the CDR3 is TGTGCTAGCAGCCAGGGACTAGCGGCCTACAATGAGCAGTTCTTC.

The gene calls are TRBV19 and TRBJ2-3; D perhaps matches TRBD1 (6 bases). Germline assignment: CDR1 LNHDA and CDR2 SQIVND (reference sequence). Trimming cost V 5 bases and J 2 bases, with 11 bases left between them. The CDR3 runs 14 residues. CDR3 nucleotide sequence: TGTGCCAGTAGTCGGCAGGGGATCACAGATACGCAGTATTTT. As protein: CASSRQGITDTQYF.

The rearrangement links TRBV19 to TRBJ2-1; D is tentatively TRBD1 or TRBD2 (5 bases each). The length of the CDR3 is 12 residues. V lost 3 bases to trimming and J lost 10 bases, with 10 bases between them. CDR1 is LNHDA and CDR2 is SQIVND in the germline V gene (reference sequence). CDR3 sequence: CASSIRGVEQFF. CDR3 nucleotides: TGTGCCAGTAGTATTAGGGGAGTCGAGCAGTTCTTC.

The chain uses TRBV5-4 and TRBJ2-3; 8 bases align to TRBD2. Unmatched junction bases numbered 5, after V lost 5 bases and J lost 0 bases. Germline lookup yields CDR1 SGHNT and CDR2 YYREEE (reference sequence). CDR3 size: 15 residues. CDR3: CASSRGGPSTDTQYF. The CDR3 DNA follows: TGTGCCAGCAGTCGGGGGGGCCCTAGCACAGATACGCAGTATTTT.

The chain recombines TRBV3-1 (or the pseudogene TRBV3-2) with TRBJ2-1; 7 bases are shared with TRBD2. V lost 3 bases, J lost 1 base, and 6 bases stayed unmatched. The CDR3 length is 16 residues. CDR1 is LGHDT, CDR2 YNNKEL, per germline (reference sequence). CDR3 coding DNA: TGTGCCAGCAGCCACTGGGGCGGGGGTTCCTACAATGAGCAGTTCTTC. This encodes CASSHWGGGSYNEQFF.

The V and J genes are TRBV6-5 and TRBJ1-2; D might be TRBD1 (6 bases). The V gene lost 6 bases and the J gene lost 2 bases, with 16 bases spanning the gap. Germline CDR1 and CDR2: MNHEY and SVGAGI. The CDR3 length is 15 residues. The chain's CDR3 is CASRGGMGNNYGYTF. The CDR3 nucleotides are TGTGCCAGCAGAGGGGGAATGGGGAACAACTATGGCTACACCTTC.

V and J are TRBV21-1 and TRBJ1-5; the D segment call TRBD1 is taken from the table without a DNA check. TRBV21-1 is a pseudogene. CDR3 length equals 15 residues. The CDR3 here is CASTTDRIFNQPQHF. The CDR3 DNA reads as TGTGCCAGCACCACGGACAGAATCTTCAATCAGCCCCAGCATTTT.

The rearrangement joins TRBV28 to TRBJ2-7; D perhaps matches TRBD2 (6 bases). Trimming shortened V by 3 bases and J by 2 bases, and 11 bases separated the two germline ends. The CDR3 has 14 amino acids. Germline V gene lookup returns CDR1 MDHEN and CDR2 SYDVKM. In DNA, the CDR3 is TGTGCCAGCAGTTTGCGGGGTCAGGCCTACGAGCAGTACTTC. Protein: CASSLRGQAYEQYF.

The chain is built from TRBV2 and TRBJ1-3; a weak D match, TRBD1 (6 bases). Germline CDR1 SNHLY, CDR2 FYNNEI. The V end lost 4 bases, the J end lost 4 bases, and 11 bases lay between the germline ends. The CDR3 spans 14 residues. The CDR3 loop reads CASSVRGTGNTIYF. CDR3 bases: TGTGCCAGCAGTGTTCGGGGGACAGGAAACACCATATATTTT. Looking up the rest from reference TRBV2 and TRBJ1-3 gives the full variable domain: EPEVTQTPSHQVTQMGQEVILRCVPISNHLYFYWYRQILGQKVEFLVSFYNNEISEKSEIFDDQFSVERPDGSNFTLKIRSTKLEDSAMYFCASSVRGTGNTIYFGEGSWLTVV.